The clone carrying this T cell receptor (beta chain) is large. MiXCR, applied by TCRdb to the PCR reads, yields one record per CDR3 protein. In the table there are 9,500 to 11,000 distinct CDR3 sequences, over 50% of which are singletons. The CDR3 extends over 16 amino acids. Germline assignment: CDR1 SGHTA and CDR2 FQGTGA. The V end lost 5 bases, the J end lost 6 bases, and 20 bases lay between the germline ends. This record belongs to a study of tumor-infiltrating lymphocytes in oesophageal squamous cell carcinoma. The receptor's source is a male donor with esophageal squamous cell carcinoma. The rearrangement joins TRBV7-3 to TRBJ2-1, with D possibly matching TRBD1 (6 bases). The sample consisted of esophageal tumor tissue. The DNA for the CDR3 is TGTGCCAGCAGCATCACCCGGGACACTAGAGCCAATGAGCAGTTCTTC. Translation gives CASSITRDTRANEQFF.